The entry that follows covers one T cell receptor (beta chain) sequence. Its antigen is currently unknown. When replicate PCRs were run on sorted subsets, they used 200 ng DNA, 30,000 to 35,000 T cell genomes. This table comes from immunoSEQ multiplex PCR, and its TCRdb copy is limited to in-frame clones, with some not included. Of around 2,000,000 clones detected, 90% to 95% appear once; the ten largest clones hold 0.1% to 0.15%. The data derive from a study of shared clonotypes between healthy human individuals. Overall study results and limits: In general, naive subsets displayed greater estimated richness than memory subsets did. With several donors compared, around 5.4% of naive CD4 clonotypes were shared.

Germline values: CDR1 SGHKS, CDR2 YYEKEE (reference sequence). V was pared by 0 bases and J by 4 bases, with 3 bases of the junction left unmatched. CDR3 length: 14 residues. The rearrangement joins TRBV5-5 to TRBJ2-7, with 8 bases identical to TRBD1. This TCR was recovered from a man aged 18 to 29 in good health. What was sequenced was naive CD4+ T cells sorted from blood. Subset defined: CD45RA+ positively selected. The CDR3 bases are TGTGCCAGCAGCTTGGCCAGGGGGCAATACGAGCAGTACTTC. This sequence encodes CASSLARGQYEQYF.